This is a list of T cell receptor beta chains from one sample in a study of CD8 T cells in ankylosing spondylitis. MiXCR, applied by TCRdb to the 5' RACE reads, yields one record per CDR3 protein. The data show 200,000 to 250,000 distinct CDR3 sequences, around 10% seen once. Input material: blood, either unsorted or a sorted T cell fraction (not recorded which). These receptors were obtained from a male donor with ankylosing spondylitis or in good health (not recorded which). Each CDR3 is given with its conserved first and last residue. D genes are given only for firm matches. Size is omitted from some rows. Given values are once, few, many or a class for expanded clones.

size,V,D,J,DNA,CDR3
few,TRBV7-9,.,TRBJ2-1,TGTGCCAGCCCCGGTACTGACAATTCGGCTTACAATGAGCAGTTCTTC,CASPGTDNSAYNEQFF
.,TRBV6-4,TRBD1,TRBJ1-2,TGTGCCAGCAGTGACGCCCCCGGGACAGGGAATGGCTACACCTTC,CASSDAPGTGNGYTF
few,TRBV10-3,.,TRBJ2-7,TGTGCCATCAGTGAGTCATTTCAGGGGCGCGAGCAGTACTTC,CAISESFQGREQYF
many,TRBV15,.,TRBJ2-7,TGTGCCACCAGCAGAGAGGCCGGGGCGACGGACGAGCAGTACTTC,CATSREAGATDEQYF
many,TRBV5-1,.,TRBJ2-7,TGCGCCAGCAGCTTGGTGCAGGGACGAAGCTACGAGCAGTACTTC,CASSLVQGRSYEQYF
few,TRBV5-4,TRBD2,TRBJ2-3,TGTGCCAGCAGCTTAGAGGCGGGGGTTGTAAATACGCAGTATTTT,CASSLEAGVVNTQYF
.,TRBV28,TRBD2,TRBJ2-3,TGTGCCAGCAGTCACGGGACTAGCGGGAGGGAGAACACAGATACGCAGTATTTT,CASSHGTSGRENTDTQYF
.,TRBV5-1,.,TRBJ2-7,TGCGCCAGCAGCTTGATGACAGACTACGAGCAGTACTTC,CASSLMTDYEQYF
many,TRBV5-4,.,TRBJ1-1,TGTGCCAGCAGCCTGACAGGTCTGAACACTGAAGCTTTCTTT,CASSLTGLNTEAFF
many,TRBV6-4,TRBD2,TRBJ2-2,TGTGCCAGCAGTGTGAGCGGGGGCGCCGGGGAGCTGTTTTTT,CASSVSGGAGELFF
.,TRBV28,.,TRBJ2-1,TGTGCCAGCAGTTTTGGGCCTACCTACAATGAGCAGTTCTTC,CASSFGPTYNEQFF
few,TRBV12-3/TRBV12-4,.,TRBJ2-7,TGTGCCAGCAGTGTCGTAGCGACGAAGTACTACGAGCAGTACTTC,CASSVVATKYYEQYF
.,TRBV5-1,.,TRBJ2-1,TGCGCCAGCATCGCCTTTCCCCAAGACAGGTTGTACAATGAGCAGTTCTTC,CASIAFPQDRLYNEQFF
.,TRBV4-2,TRBD2,TRBJ2-1,TGTGCCAGCAGCCAAGAGGCTAGCGGGGGGGCTGCCAATGAGCAGTTCTTC,CASSQEASGGAANEQFF
many,TRBV20-1,.,TRBJ2-1,TGCAGTGCTCGCCGAATTAGTGAGCAGTTCTTC,CSARRISEQFF
many,TRBV12-3/TRBV12-4,.,TRBJ1-2,TGTGCCAGCAGTTTGACCAGGGTGTATGGCTACACCTTC,CASSLTRVYGYTF
many,TRBV5-1,.,TRBJ2-2,TGCGCCAGCAGCTTAGGACCGTTTCCATCCGGGGAGCTGTTTTTT,CASSLGPFPSGELFF
few,TRBV4-1,TRBD2,TRBJ2-1,TGCGCCAGCAGCCAAGATAGGTCCGGGACTAGCGGGGGGGCCTCCTACAATGAGCAGTTCTTC,CASSQDRSGTSGGASYNEQFF
many,TRBV3-1,.,TRBJ2-1,TGTGCCAGCAGCCAAGAATTCCTAGCGCCCTACAATGAGCAGTTCTTC,CASSQEFLAPYNEQFF
.,TRBV28,.,TRBJ1-3,TGTGCCAGCAGTGTACAGGGAGTCGACACCATATATTTT,CASSVQGVDTIYF
.,TRBV7-2,TRBD2,TRBJ2-7,TGTGCCAGCAGCTTAAATATCAAGCGGGATCCCTACGAGCAGTACTTC,CASSLNIKRDPYEQYF
many,TRBV10-3,.,TRBJ2-4,TGTGCCATCACCTCCACAGGGTATATTGGCAAAAACATTCAGTACTTC,CAITSTGYIGKNIQYF
many,TRBV5-1,.,TRBJ1-1,TGCGCCAGCAGCTTGGAGTGGAACACTGAAGCTTTCTTT,CASSLEWNTEAFF
few,TRBV28,.,TRBJ2-7,TGTGCCAGCAGTTTAGGGGACGGGTTTTCCGAGCAGTACTTC,CASSLGDGFSEQYF
few,TRBV30,.,TRBJ1-1,TGTGCCTGGAGTGTAAATTATGAGGGGACTGAAGCTTTCTTT,CAWSVNYEGTEAFF
.,TRBV7-2,TRBD2,TRBJ2-3,TGTGCCAGCAGCGCCCTGACTAGCGGCGCAGATACGCAGTATTTT,CASSALTSGADTQYF
few,TRBV15,.,TRBJ2-3,TGTGCCACCAGCCCGTTCCGTGGAGAGGGGGGGTATACAGATACGCAGTATTTT,CATSPFRGEGGYTDTQYF
many,TRBV5-1,.,TRBJ1-1,TGCGCCAGCAGCTTGGGGGGGCAGGAAAACACTGAAGCTTTCTTT,CASSLGGQENTEAFF
many,TRBV7-6,.,TRBJ2-1,TGTGCCAGCAGCTTAGGGTCGGCCCTAGAGGGATACAATGAGCAGTTCTTC,CASSLGSALEGYNEQFF
many,TRBV11-1,.,TRBJ2-1,TGTGCCAGCAACAAACTGGGGGGATCCGGGTACAATGAGCAGTTCTTC,CASNKLGGSGYNEQFF
few,TRBV28,.,TRBJ2-1,TGTGCCAGCAGAGGGGGGGCGCCCCCCAGAAATGAGCAGTTCTTC,CASRGGAPPRNEQFF
few,TRBV12-3/TRBV12-4,.,TRBJ1-1,TGTGCCAGCAGTTTTCACGGGAACACTGAAGCTTTCTTT,CASSFHGNTEAFF
many,TRBV10-3,.,TRBJ2-1,TGTGCCATCAGTGGGGGACCGTGGCTTGAGCAGTTCTTC,CAISGGPWLEQFF
once,TRBV3-1,.,TRBJ1-3,TGTGCCAGCAGCCAATGGGGTTCCGGAAACACCATATATTTT,CASSQWGSGNTIYF
many,TRBV5-5,.,TRBJ2-7,TGTGCCAGCAGCTGGACGTCTCCGCTCCCTTACGAGCAGTACTTC,CASSWTSPLPYEQYF
few,TRBV7-9,.,TRBJ1-2,TGTGCCAGCAGCTTTCAAGAGACAGACTATGGCTACACCTTC,CASSFQETDYGYTF
.,TRBV25-1,.,TRBJ1-1,TGTGCCAGCAGTGTAGCTCACACTGAAGCTTTCTTT,CASSVAHTEAFF
many,TRBV5-1,.,TRBJ2-5,TGCGCCAGCAGACCGCGACAGATCCAAGAGACCCAGTACTTC,CASRPRQIQETQYF
many,TRBV28,TRBD2,TRBJ2-3,TGTGCCAGCAGCTCCAGCGGGAGGGCAACAGATACGCAGTATTTT,CASSSSGRATDTQYF
.,TRBV20-1,TRBD2,TRBJ2-7,TGCAGTGCTAGAGATCTCGCTAGCGGGACTTACGAGCAGTACTTC,CSARDLASGTYEQYF
many,TRBV5-1,.,TRBJ1-1,TGCGCCAGCAGCGCGGGACAGAACACTGAAGCTTTCTTT,CASSAGQNTEAFF
few,TRBV12-3/TRBV12-4,.,TRBJ2-2,TGTGCCAGCAGTTTGGGGGGCGGGTTGGGGGAGCTGTTTTTT,CASSLGGGLGELFF
few,TRBV12-3/TRBV12-4,.,TRBJ2-7,TGTGCCAGCAGTTTTCGGGCGCGAATTCACGAGCAGTACTTC,CASSFRARIHEQYF
few,TRBV4-1,.,TRBJ1-1,TGCGCCAGCAGCCAAGACATGGTCACGGCTTTCTTT,CASSQDMVTAFF
many,TRBV20-1,TRBD2,TRBJ2-3,TGCAGTGCTAGAGGGTACGGGACTAGCGCAGATACGCAGTATTTT,CSARGYGTSADTQYF
many,TRBV20-1,TRBD2,TRBJ2-1,TGCAGTGCTTCAGCGGGAGGGCCAATCGATGAGCAGTTCTTC,CSASAGGPIDEQFF
few,TRBV7-9,.,TRBJ2-3,TGTGCCAGCAGCTTAGACGCCGGGAGCGGCCCAGATACGCAGTATTTT,CASSLDAGSGPDTQYF